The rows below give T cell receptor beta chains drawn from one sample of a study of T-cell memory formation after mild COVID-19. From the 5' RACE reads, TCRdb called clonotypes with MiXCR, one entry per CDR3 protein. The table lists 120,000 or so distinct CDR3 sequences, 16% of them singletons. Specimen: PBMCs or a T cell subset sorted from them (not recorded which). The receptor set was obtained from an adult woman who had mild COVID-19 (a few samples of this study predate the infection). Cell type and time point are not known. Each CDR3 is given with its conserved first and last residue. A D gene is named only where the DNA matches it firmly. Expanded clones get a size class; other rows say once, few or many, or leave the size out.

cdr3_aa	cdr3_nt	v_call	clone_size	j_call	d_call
CASKDAGLSRYNEQFF	TGTGCCAGCAAGGACGCGGGCCTCTCTCGCTACAATGAGCAGTTCTTC	TRBV7-9	NA	TRBJ2-1	NA
CASTGRTRGTYEQYF	TGTGCCAGCACGGGGCGGACAAGGGGTACCTACGAGCAGTACTTC	TRBV12-3/TRBV12-4	few	TRBJ2-7	NA
CASSVFQNTGELFF	TGTGCCAGCAGTGTTTTCCAGAACACCGGGGAGCTGTTTTTT	TRBV2	few	TRBJ2-2	NA
CSATRGPFSYGYTF	TGCAGTGCTACCAGGGGGCCCTTCTCCTATGGCTACACCTTC	TRBV20-1	few	TRBJ1-2	TRBD1
CASSLAVWTDTQYF	TGCGCCAGCAGCTTGGCCGTTTGGACAGATACGCAGTATTTT	TRBV5-1	few	TRBJ2-3	NA
CASSINLWDTEAFF	TGTGCCAGTAGTATAAATCTTTGGGACACTGAAGCTTTCTTT	TRBV19	few	TRBJ1-1	NA
CASSGGRDTYEQYF	TGTGCCAGCAGCGGGGGAAGGGATACCTACGAGCAGTACTTC	TRBV7-9	few	TRBJ2-7	NA
CASSLAGSTNEKLFF	TGCGCCAGCAGCTTGGCAGGGAGTACTAATGAAAAACTGTTTTTT	TRBV5-1	many	TRBJ1-4	NA
CASNPGTGWGGEQYF	TGTGCCAGCAACCCCGGGACAGGCTGGGGAGGGGAGCAGTACTTC	TRBV12-3/TRBV12-4	once	TRBJ2-7	NA
CASSETDTQYF	TGTGCCAGCAGCGAGACAGATACGCAGTATTTT	TRBV7-9	few	TRBJ2-3	NA
CATLLGRGQGSNTEAFF	TGTGCCACCTTACTGGGGAGGGGACAGGGGTCGAACACTGAAGCTTTCTTT	TRBV15	NA	TRBJ1-1	TRBD1
CSVSGTEAFF	TGCAGCGTTTCGGGCACTGAAGCTTTCTTT	TRBV29-1	NA	TRBJ1-1	NA
CASTGTSRYNEQFF	TGCGCCAGTACCGGGACTAGCCGATACAATGAGCAGTTCTTC	TRBV5-1	few	TRBJ2-1	TRBD2
CSARLLGLAGGGSYEQYF	TGCAGTGCTAGACTTCTGGGACTAGCGGGAGGTGGTTCCTACGAGCAGTACTTC	TRBV20-1	NA	TRBJ2-7	TRBD2
CASSLAGGVDIQYF	TGTGCCAGCAGCCTCGCAGGGGGAGTAGACATTCAGTACTTC	TRBV6-2/TRBV6-3	NA	TRBJ2-4	TRBD1
CASSISSGTLSPDTQYF	TGTGCCAGCAGCATAAGTTCCGGGACCCTATCCCCAGATACGCAGTATTTT	TRBV7-3	few	TRBJ2-3	NA
CASSIGRGVNLETQYF	TGTGCCAGTAGTATTGGGAGGGGGGTTAATCTTGAGACCCAGTACTTC	TRBV19	few	TRBJ2-5	NA
CASSEDRGKTYEQYF	TGTGCCAGCAGTGAAGATCGGGGAAAAACCTACGAGCAGTACTTC	TRBV25-1	NA	TRBJ2-7	NA
CATSRDPGTGELFF	TGTGCCACCAGCAGGGATCCAGGCACCGGGGAGCTGTTTTTT	TRBV15	NA	TRBJ2-2	NA
CAIREEGNHQPQHF	TGTGCCATCAGGGAAGAAGGGAACCATCAGCCCCAGCATTTT	TRBV10-3	NA	TRBJ1-5	NA
CASSSLEGTDIGDIQYF	TGCGCCAGCAGCTCCTTGGAGGGCACCGATATTGGGGACATTCAGTACTTC	TRBV5-1	few	TRBJ2-4	NA
CASSYRDRSTDTQYF	TGCGCCAGCAGCTACCGGGACAGGAGCACAGATACGCAGTATTTT	TRBV5-1	NA	TRBJ2-3	TRBD1
CASSLARQLLSTDTQYF	TGCGCCAGCAGCTTGGCGCGACAGCTACTAAGCACAGATACGCAGTATTTT	TRBV5-1	once	TRBJ2-3	NA
CASSPTSPNNEQFF	TGTGCCAGCAGCCCGACTAGCCCTAACAATGAGCAGTTCTTC	TRBV5-6	NA	TRBJ2-1	TRBD2
CASAPGGNQPQHF	TGTGCCAGCGCTCCGGGTGGCAATCAGCCCCAGCATTTT	TRBV6-5	NA	TRBJ1-5	NA
CASSFERGVINQPQHF	TGTGCCAGCAGTTTTGAGAGAGGGGTGATCAATCAGCCCCAGCATTTT	TRBV12-3/TRBV12-4	few	TRBJ1-5	NA
CASSFSGSFSNEQFF	TGTGCCAGCAGCTTCAGCGGGAGTTTTAGCAATGAGCAGTTCTTC	TRBV5-7	few	TRBJ2-1	TRBD2